The 12 T cell receptor beta chains below come from one sample, sequenced in a study of control samples from healthy donors and cancer patients. Produced via immunoSEQ multiplex PCR; TCRdb's table is partial and in-frame only. The sample gives some 130,000 clones, roughly 95% of which show up once; 3.6% is in the top ten. Sequencing used blood. The receptors were gathered from a man aged 30 to 39 in good health.

This chain connects TRBV6-5 to TRBJ1-1; D is ambiguous. V was shortened by 6 bases and J by 11 bases, with 19 bases between the two germline ends. Per the germline V gene, CDR1 is MNHEY and CDR2 is SVGAGI. CDR3 length: 13 amino acids. This CDR3 is CASRPGPAPGAFF. CDR3 nucleotides: TGTGCCAGCAGGCCTGGCCCGGCCCCGGGTGCTTTCTTT.

The rearrangement links TRBV5-1 to TRBJ2-7, with no clear D. The CDR3 has 13 residues. CDR1 and CDR2 (germline): SGHRS, YFSETQ. V was cut by 0 bases and J by 2 bases, with 6 bases left in between. CDR3 in DNA: TGCGCCAGCAGCTTGGCGCTAACCTACGAGCAGTACTTC. Translated: CASSLALTYEQYF.

The V and J genes are TRBV11-3 and TRBJ1-6; TRBD1 matches at 10 bases. The CDR3 spans 14 residues. The germline V gene encodes CDR1 SGHNT and CDR2 YENEEA. Germline trimming cut 5 bases from V and 8 bases from J; bases unmatched to any gene: 3. This chain's CDR3 is CASSHGTGDSPLHF. The CDR3 coding sequence is TGTGCCAGCAGCCACGGGACAGGGGATTCACCCCTCCACTTT.

The genes are TRBV29-1 and TRBJ2-2; D is undetermined. The CDR3 is 15 amino acids. The V end was cut by 1 base, the J end by 0 bases, with 9 bases between. Germline CDR1 is SQVTM and CDR2 is ANQGSEA. The CDR3 coding sequence is TGCAGCGTTGAAGGTCGGCAGCCGAACACCGGGGAGCTGTTTTTT. Its protein product is CSVEGRQPNTGELFF.

The chain links TRBV7-8 to TRBJ1-4; D is perhaps TRBD1 (6 bases). Germline lookup yields CDR1 SGHVS and CDR2 FQNEAQ. Between the trimmed V and J ends, which lost 0 bases and 5 bases, there was a span of 16 bases. The CDR3 runs to 17 residues. DNA of the CDR3: TGTGCCAGCAGCTTAGCTCGCCAGGGGCGAGAAAATGAAAAACTGTTTTTT. Its translation is CASSLARQGRENEKLFF.

This rearrangement joins TRBV6-6 to TRBJ2-5; tentatively, D is TRBD2 (5 bases). Trimming left V 8 bases short and J 5 bases short, with 9 bases between. CDR3 length: 11 residues. Germline V gene sequence: CDR1 MNHNY, CDR2 SVGAGI (reference sequence). CDR3 coding DNA: TGTGCCAGCGGGAGAGGGGAGACCCAGTACTTC. Translating gives CASGRGETQYF.

This clone is a singleton in its sample. The chain employs TRBV5-1 and TRBJ2-6, with D hard to call. CDR3 size: 18 residues. Per the germline V gene, CDR1 is SGHRS and CDR2 is YFSETQ. Trimming removed 0 bases from V and 0 bases from J, with 13 bases in between. CDR3 nucleotide sequence: TGCGCCAGCAGCTTGGCCGACACTACGATCTCTGGGGCCAACGTCCTGACTTTC. It yields the protein CASSLADTTISGANVLTF.

The chain employs TRBV24-1 and TRBJ2-2, with a tentative D call TRBD2 (6 bases). From germline, CDR1 is KGHDR and CDR2 SFDVKD. CDR3 length: 16 residues. V dropped 3 bases and J dropped 7 bases, with 17 bases sitting between them. The CDR3 DNA reads TGTGCCACCAGTGATGTTACGGGGACTGGGGACGGGGAGCTGTTTTTT. Amino acids: CATSDVTGTGDGELFF.

The rearrangement links TRBV5-4 to TRBJ2-1; 7 bases match TRBD1. CDR1 and CDR2 (germline): SGHNT, YYREEE (reference sequence). V lost 3 bases, J lost 0 bases, and 6 bases stayed unmatched. The CDR3 is made up of 16 amino acids. CDR3 sequence reads: CASSSGQTRSYNEQFF. CDR3 nucleotide sequence: TGTGCCAGCAGCTCGGGACAGACACGCTCCTACAATGAGCAGTTCTTC. The full variable domain, completed using reference TRBV5-4 and TRBJ2-1, is ETGVTQSPTHLIKTRGQQVTLRCSSQSGHNTVSWYQQALGQGPQFIFQYYREEENGRGNFPPRFSGLQFPNYSSELNVNALELDDSALYLCASSSGQTRSYNEQFFGPGTRLTVL.

V is TRBV11-2 and J is TRBJ2-1; D call uncertain. Germline V gene lookup returns CDR1 SGHAT and CDR2 FQNNGV. The CDR3 covers 13 residues. V lost 0 bases to trimming and J lost 16 bases, with 16 bases between them. The DNA of the CDR3 is TGTGCCAGCAGCTTAGATGCCCCCACCCTGCCATTCTTC. It specifies CASSLDAPTLPFF. The variable domain in full, with the rest retrieved from reference TRBV11-2 and TRBJ2-1, is EAGVAQSPRYKIIEKRQSVAFWCNPISGHATLYWYQQILGQGPKLLIQFQNNGVVDDSQLPKDRFSAERLKGVDSTLKIQPAKLEDSAVYLCASSLDAPTLPFFGPGTRLTVL.

As regards this clone: The junction differs from germline at one of its ends, possibly a read error. The genes are TRBV27 and TRBJ1-2; 7 bases agree with TRBD1. This CDR3 region has 16 residues. CDR1 is MNHEY and CDR2 is SMNVEV in the germline V gene (reference sequence). CDR3 DNA sequence: TGTGCCAGCAGTATATCAAAAAGCTCAGGGGGAGATGGCTACACCTTC. This encodes CASSISKSSGGDGYTF.

This chain joins TRBV4-1 and TRBJ1-6, with D uncertain. V shed 4 bases and J shed 6 bases, with 10 bases lying between them. CDR1 and CDR2 (germline): MGHRA, YSYEKL. This CDR3 spans 14 amino acids. CDR3 protein: CASSREGGNSPLHF. The CDR3, as DNA: TGCGCCAGCAGCCGAGAGGGTGGTAATTCACCCCTCCACTTT.